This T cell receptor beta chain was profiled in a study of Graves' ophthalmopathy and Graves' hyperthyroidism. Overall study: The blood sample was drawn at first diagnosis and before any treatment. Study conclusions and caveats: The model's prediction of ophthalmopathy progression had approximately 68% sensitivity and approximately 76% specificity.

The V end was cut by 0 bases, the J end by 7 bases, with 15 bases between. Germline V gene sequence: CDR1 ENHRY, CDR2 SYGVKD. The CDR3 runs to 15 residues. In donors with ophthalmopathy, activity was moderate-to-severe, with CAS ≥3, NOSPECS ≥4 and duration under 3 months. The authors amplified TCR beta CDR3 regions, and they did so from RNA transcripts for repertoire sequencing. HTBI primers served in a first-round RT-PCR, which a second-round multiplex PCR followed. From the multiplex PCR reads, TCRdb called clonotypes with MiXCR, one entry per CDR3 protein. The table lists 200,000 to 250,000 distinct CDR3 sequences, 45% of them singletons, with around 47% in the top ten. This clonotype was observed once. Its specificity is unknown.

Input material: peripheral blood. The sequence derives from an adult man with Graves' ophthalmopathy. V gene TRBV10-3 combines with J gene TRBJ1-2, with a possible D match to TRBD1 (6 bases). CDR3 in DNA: TGTGCCATCAGTGAGTCGGGGGGCGATTTTATTGGCTACACCTTC. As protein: CAISESGGDFIGYTF.